This TCR beta chain was identified during a study of CD8 T cells in Susac syndrome (dated by TCRdb to between 2019 and 2020). With respect to the entire study: Among the Susac syndrome patients who were sequenced, clinically active disease was present in 5 or 6 and clinical remission was observed in roughly 8. At blood withdrawal, Susac syndrome patients were either therapy-naive, taking corticosteroids (in some cases with IVIg as well), or taking IVIg alone. The study used repertoire sequencing to test whether antigen drove CD8+ T cell activation and differentiation in Susac syndrome.

At the junction V is shortened by 6 bases and J by 2 bases; bases outside the gene matches: 8. Its CDR3 holds 16 amino acids, cysteine through phenylalanine. The retained sequence is limited to the CDR3, 48 bases, with the frame set at the first base. The germline V gene yields MNHNS for CDR1 and SASEGT for CDR2. Peripheral blood CD8+ and CD4+ T cells from healthy donors, Susac syndrome patients and multiple sclerosis patients were profiled by high-throughput TCR beta sequencing. The Susac syndrome patients fulfilled recently defined diagnostic criteria for either definite or probable disease. Bulk CD8+ and CD4+ T cells were purified magnetically by negative isolation, whereas CD8+ TEMRA cells were enriched by FACS. Blood was collected in EDTA tubes and processed within 24 hours, with PBMCs isolated through density gradient centrifugation. PBMCs intended for TCR sequencing were frozen in liquid nitrogen and were later thawed in a 37 degrees C water bath. The sorted or isolated CD4+, CD8+ and CD8+ TEMRA cells had a purity of 90% or higher.

In regard to this clonotype: No cognate antigen has been identified for it. There are no base qualities to consult, and no much larger clone falls within one base.

RNA was extracted with the RNeasy kit and about 0.5 to 1 ug was reverse transcribed using random hexamers. The immunoSEQ multiplex PCR assay, covering 54 Vbeta and 13 Jbeta segments, was used to amplify TCR beta CDR3 regions. To correct PCR amplification bias, a synthetic template baseline was used for both primer optimization and computational correction. The original pipeline was this. Reads were assigned to V, D and J genes according to IMGT and analyzed in immunoSEQ Analyzer, with only productive sequences retained. Clonality was calculated as one minus the Shannon entropy normalized by log2 of the number of productive unique sequences. Public and private clones were assessed among the 100 most prevalent clones of each patient and control. Susac-specific clones were defined as absent from healthy and MS cohorts, around 970 published viral clones and other ImmuneACCESS disease sequences. TCRdb's own reprocessing of the public reads used fastp at Q25 and MiXCR and kept productive beta chains. Each CDR3 protein appears once, grouped with its most common genes and DNA. These V and J calls rely on TCRdb rather than the paper's analysis. The sample records over 140,000 distinct CDR3 sequences, around 95% of which are singletons. The ten largest clones take up roughly 0.15% of the sample.

Overall results and qualifications from the work: No clonal expansion was detected in the CD4+ T cell repertoire of Susac syndrome patients. The number of individuals in the TCR sequencing and HLA analysis was recognized as being relatively small.

The sample consisted of CD4+ T cells from PBMCs. The sequence was obtained from a human donor with Susac syndrome. The chain was built from TRBV6-1 and TRBJ2-5, with 11 junctional bases fitting TRBD2. The CDR3: CASSASTSGRQETQYF. The base sequence is TGTGCCAGCAGCGCCTCTACTAGCGGGAGACAAGAGACCCAGTACTTC.